The 5 T cell receptor beta chains listed next were all sequenced from one sample in a study of untreated major depressive disorder. The assay was immunoSEQ multiplex PCR, and TCRdb's table has in-frame clones only and misses some. The top ten clones hold 0.31% of a sample with just over 20,000 clones, just under 95% of them seen once. The source material was CD4+ T cells from PBMCs. The receptors shown here come from a young man in good health.

As DNA, the CDR3 is TGTGCCAGCAGTGTCTCCCGGGATCAAGAGACCCAGTACTTC. Translation: CASSVSRDQETQYF. The chain combines TRBV6-1 with TRBJ2-5; tentatively, D is TRBD2 (5 bases). This CDR3 is built from 14 residues. Per the germline V gene, CDR1 is MNHNS and CDR2 is SASEGT. V was cut by 4 bases and J by 2 bases, with 11 bases left in between.

The rearrangement links TRBV29-1 to TRBJ1-5; 7 nucleotides align to TRBD1. The germline V gene has CDR1 SQVTM and CDR2 ANQGSEA. The CDR3 is 14 residues long. The junction had 10 bases not matched to a gene; V was cut back by 6 bases and J by 5 bases. The CDR3 reads CSVAPGGRYQPQHF. The CDR3 DNA sequence: TGCAGCGTGGCTCCAGGGGGAAGATATCAGCCCCAGCATTTT.

CDR3 nucleotides: TGTGCCAGCAGACGCCGGCTGGACAGGGTTGAGACCCAGTACTTC. This gives the protein CASRRRLDRVETQYF. The chain employs TRBV6-5 and TRBJ2-5; 8 nucleotides line up with TRBD1. Germline CDR1 reads MNHEY; CDR2 reads SVGAGI. Trimming took 6 bases from V and 5 from J; bases not matched to a gene: 11. CDR3 length equals 15 residues.

The chain links TRBV10-2 to TRBJ2-7; D is ambiguous. With 8 bases removed from V and 0 bases from J, the gap between germline ends came to 11 bases. Germline V CDR1 and CDR2: WSHSY, SAAADI. This CDR3 is built from 13 residues. The CDR3 sequence: CASGIPNSYEQYF. The CDR3 nucleotides read TGCGCCAGCGGCATACCTAACTCCTACGAGCAGTACTTC.

DNA for the CDR3: TGTGCCAGCAGCTCGGGCGGGAGTATGCCCTACGAGCAGTACTTC. Protein product: CASSSGGSMPYEQYF. This chain connects TRBV9 to TRBJ2-7; 7 nucleotides agree with TRBD2. CDR3 length equals 15 residues. The trim removed 4 bases at V and 2 bases at J, leaving 9 bases unmatched. Germline CDR1 is SGDLS and CDR2 is YYNGEE.